Following are 30 T cell receptor beta chains from one sample sequenced in a study of cytomegalovirus exposure and HLA in healthy donors. Vbeta (60) and Jbeta (13) primers were used in the PCR. Sequencing used immunoSEQ multiplex PCR; TCRdb keeps in-frame clones, though not all of them. This table holds 150,000 to 200,000 clones, roughly 79% found once. The sample taken for sequencing was PBMCs. The receptors come from a woman in her forties in good health and CMV-seronegative.

Notes on this clone: An end of the junction does not agree with germline; a read error may underlie this. The chain employs TRBV2 and TRBJ2-4; D gene unclear. The CDR3 runs to 13 residues. CDR1 and CDR2 (germline): SNHLY, FYNNEI. For the CDR3, the DNA is TGTGCCAGCGGTGAATGGCAGAAAAACATTCAGTACTTC. This codes for CASGEWQKNIQYF. The full variable domain, with the rest looked up from reference TRBV2 and TRBJ2-4, is EPEVTQTPSHQVTQMGQEVILRCVPISNHLYFYWYRQILGQKVEFLVSFYNNEISEKSEIFDDQFSVERPDGSNFTLKIRSTKLEDSAMYFCASGEWQKNIQYFGAGTRLSVL.

J is TRBJ2-5 and V is TRBV18, with TRBD2 matching over 8 bases. The CDR3 runs 14 residues. V gave up 3 bases and J gave up 5 bases; unmatched junction bases: 5. Per the germline V gene, CDR1 is KGHSH and CDR2 is LQKENI. The CDR3 spells CASSPGLAPETQYF. DNA for the CDR3: TGTGCCAGCTCACCCGGACTAGCCCCTGAGACCCAGTACTTC. Combining the CDR3 with reference TRBV18 and TRBJ2-5 gives the whole variable domain NAGVMQNPRHLVRRRGQEARLRCSPMKGHSHVYWYRQLPEEGLKFMVYLQKENIIDESGMPKERFSAEFPKEGPSILRIQQVVRGDSAAYFCASSPGLAPETQYFGPGTRLLVL.

V usage is TRBV27 and J usage is TRBJ2-1; D ambiguous. The CDR3 has 12 residues. Trimming left V 4 bases short and J 15 bases short, with 16 bases between. Germline values: CDR1 MNHEY, CDR2 SMNVEV (reference sequence). The CDR3 region has the DNA TGTGCCAGCAGTTCCTCTCTTAGTAAACCGTTCTTC. Its protein is CASSSSLSKPFF.

A note on this clone: The same CDR3 can be traced to other DNA sequences in this sample. The chain couples TRBV30 to TRBJ1-1, with TRBD1 matching over 8 bases. The length of the CDR3 is 12 residues. The V and J ends lost 3 bases and 6 bases, in that order; junction bases with no gene match: 3. Germline V gene data show CDR1 as GTSNPN and CDR2 as SVGIG (reference sequence). The CDR3 sequence: CAWSGQGAEAFF. The CDR3 coding sequence is TGTGCCTGGAGCGGACAGGGAGCTGAAGCTTTCTTT. Together with reference TRBV30 and TRBJ1-1, the CDR3 gives the full variable domain: SQTIHQWPATLVQPVGSPLSLECTVEGTSNPNLYWYRQAAGRGLQLLFYSVGIGQISSEVPQNLSASRPQDRQFILSSKKLLLSDSGFYLCAWSGQGAEAFFGQGTRLTVV.

V is TRBV5-1 and J is TRBJ2-1; 7 bases are a match to TRBD2. This CDR3 has 16 amino acids. Germline CDR1 is SGHRS and CDR2 is YFSETQ. V was clipped by 2 bases and J by 2 bases; unmatched bases: 7. The CDR3: CASSFGGRAAYNEQFF. CDR3 DNA sequence: TGCGCCAGCAGCTTCGGAGGGAGGGCGGCCTACAATGAGCAGTTCTTC.

The rearrangement joins TRBV7-8 to TRBJ2-1, with D possibly being TRBD2 (6 bases). V was shortened by 1 base and J by 7 bases, with 14 bases between the two germline ends. The CDR3 covers 15 residues. Germline CDR1 SGHVS, CDR2 FQNEAQ. CDR3 amino acids: CASSLGAGSGNEQFF. The DNA for the CDR3 is TGTGCCAGCAGCTTAGGGGCGGGATCGGGAAATGAGCAGTTCTTC.

CDR3 DNA sequence: TGTGCCAGCAGCTTGGGGGCGCAGACCCAGTACTTC. This gives the protein CASSLGAQTQYF. The chain joins TRBV5-5 to TRBJ2-5, with D hard to call. Between the trimmed V and J ends, which lost 0 bases and 6 bases, there was a span of 6 bases. Germline V lookup: CDR1 SGHKS, CDR2 YYEKEE (reference sequence). This CDR3 has 12 residues. Complete variable domain (other parts from reference TRBV5-5 and TRBJ2-5): DAGVTQSPTHLIKTRGQQVTLRCSPISGHKSVSWYQQVLGQGPQFIFQYYEKEERGRGNFPDRFSARQFPNYSSELNVNALLLGDSALYLCASSLGAQTQYFGPGTRLLVL.

The genes are TRBV1 and TRBJ2-4; TRBD1, the table's D call, lacks a check against the DNA. TRBV1 is flagged as a pseudogene. This CDR3 is 15 amino acids long. CDR3 in amino acids: CTSTPKGTGPNIQYF. The CDR3 DNA reads as TGCACCAGCACCCCCAAAGGGACAGGGCCGAACATTCAGTACTTC.

This clone has only one observation. The chain combines TRBV9 with TRBJ2-3; 10 positions match TRBD2. After removal of 0 bases from V and 0 bases from J, the junction contained 4 bases not matched to a gene. The CDR3 extends over 17 amino acids. In germline, CDR1 is SGDLS, CDR2 YYNGEE. CDR3 residues: CASSVEGAGGSTDTQYF. For the CDR3, the DNA is TGTGCCAGCAGCGTAGAGGGAGCGGGAGGGAGCACAGATACGCAGTATTTT.

This clone was detected once. This chain links TRBV7-9 with TRBJ2-1; D possibly corresponds to TRBD1 (5 bases). CDR3 length equals 15 residues. Germline loops: CDR1 SEHNR, CDR2 FQNEAQ (reference sequence). V was clipped by 3 bases and J by 3 bases, with 12 bases between them. DNA of the CDR3: TGTGCCAGCAGCTTCTCGACAGCTAACTACAATGAGCAGTTCTTC. Translated: CASSFSTANYNEQFF. Drawing the rest from reference TRBV7-9 and TRBJ2-1, the complete variable domain is DTGVSQNPRHKITKRGQNVTFRCDPISEHNRLYWYRQTLGQGPEFLTYFQNEAQLEKSRLLSDRFSAERPKGSFSTLEIQRTEQGDSAMYLCASSFSTANYNEQFFGPGTRLTVL.

The CDR3 nucleotides read TGTGCCAGTAGCTTGTCGGGTTGGCGTGGCTACACCTTC. Amino acids: CASSLSGWRGYTF. The genes are TRBV19 and TRBJ1-2; no clear D gene. This CDR3 spans 13 amino acids. The germline V gene encodes CDR1 LNHDA and CDR2 SQIVND (reference sequence). The V and J ends lost 6 bases and 7 bases respectively, with 15 bases between them.

This chain uses TRBV7-6 with TRBJ1-5; perhaps TRBD1 as D (5 bases). From germline, CDR1 is SGHVS and CDR2 FNYEAQ. This CDR3 has 15 amino acids. V shed 5 bases and J shed 0 bases, with 11 bases lying between them. CDR3 nucleotides: TGTGCCAGCAGCCTCGGACACCTTAGCAATCAGCCCCAGCATTTT. Translated: CASSLGHLSNQPQHF.

The chain links TRBV2 to TRBJ1-1; 9 bases are shared with TRBD1. The V gene's germline CDR1 is SNHLY and CDR2 FYNNEI. The CDR3 is 15 amino acids. V trimming: 5 bases; J trimming: 5 bases; junction bases outside the gene matches: 9. The CDR3 region has the DNA TGTGCCAGCAGTCAACAGGGGGCTGGGGTAACTGAAGCTTTCTTT. As protein: CASSQQGAGVTEAFF.

The V and J genes are TRBV30 and TRBJ2-1; 7 positions agree with TRBD1. The trim removed 7 bases at V and 3 bases at J, leaving 3 bases unmatched. This CDR3 spans 12 amino acids. The germline V gene has CDR1 GTSNPN and CDR2 SVGIG (reference sequence). CDR3 region: CASRQGYNEQFF. The CDR3 DNA reads TGTGCCTCCAGACAGGGCTACAATGAGCAGTTCTTC. The full variable domain, its missing parts supplied by reference TRBV30 and TRBJ2-1, is SQTIHQWPATLVQPVGSPLSLECTVEGTSNPNLYWYRQAAGRGLQLLFYSVGIGQISSEVPQNLSASRPQDRQFILSSKKLLLSDSGFYLCASRQGYNEQFFGPGTRLTVL.

This sequence joins TRBV11-3 and TRBJ2-2; the match to TRBD2 covers 7 bases. The germline V gene has CDR1 SGHNT and CDR2 YENEEA. J was trimmed by 4 bases and V by 4 bases; bases with no gene match: 9. The CDR3 has 16 residues. For the CDR3, the DNA is TGTGCCAGCAGCTGGGTGGCGGGAGCAGGCACCGGGGAGCTGTTTTTT. Residues: CASSWVAGAGTGELFF. Using reference TRBV11-3 and TRBJ2-2 for the parts outside the CDR3, the full variable domain is EAGVVQSPRYKIIEKKQPVAFWCNPISGHNTLYWYLQNLGQGPELLIRYENEEAVDDSQLPKDRFSAERLKGVDSTLKIQPAELGDSAVYLCASSWVAGAGTGELFFGEGSRLTVL.

V usage is TRBV11-1 and J usage is TRBJ2-3, with TRBD2 matching 7 bases. The germline V gene has CDR1 SGHAT and CDR2 FQDESV (reference sequence). The CDR3 is 16 residues long. V shed 4 bases, J shed 1 base, and the junction held 8 bases outside the gene matches. The CDR3 loop is CASSSYNLAGTDTQYF. CDR3 DNA: TGTGCCAGCAGCTCTTATAATCTAGCGGGCACAGATACGCAGTATTTT.

A few counts support this clone. This rearrangement joins TRBV28 to TRBJ1-2; D possibly corresponds to TRBD1 (6 bases). The CDR3 is 13 residues long. V shed 3 bases and J shed 8 bases, with 13 bases lying between them. CDR1 MDHEN and CDR2 SYDVKM come from the germline V gene. CDR3 residues: CASSFSSTGGYTF. As DNA, the CDR3 is TGTGCCAGCAGTTTTTCATCCACAGGGGGCTACACCTTC.

The chain carries TRBV7-8 and TRBJ2-5, with TRBD2 identical over 7 bases. This CDR3 spans 15 amino acids. Germline V gene sequence: CDR1 SGHVS, CDR2 FQNEAQ. V lost 0 bases, J lost 0 bases, and 1 base stayed unmatched. The CDR3 DNA follows: TGTGCCAGCAGCTTAGCGGGAGGGTACCAAGAGACCCAGTACTTC. Amino acid sequence: CASSLAGGYQETQYF.

The genes are TRBV6-4 and TRBJ2-7, with no clear D. Trimming stripped 3 bases from V and 5 bases from J, with 5 bases between. There are 11 residues in the CDR3. Germline CDR1 MRHNA, CDR2 SNTAGT. The CDR3 spells CASSDINEQYF. The CDR3 DNA sequence: TGTGCCAGCAGTGATATTAACGAGCAGTACTTC.

The chain employs TRBV7-2 and TRBJ1-4, with 7 bases identical to TRBD1. Germline V lookup: CDR1 SGHTA, CDR2 FQGNSA. Trimming cost V 4 bases and J 5 bases; bases outside gene matches: 7. This CDR3 is 15 amino acids long. CDR3 sequence: CASSSGGTANEKLFF. In DNA, the CDR3 is TGTGCCAGCAGCTCCGGAGGGACAGCAAATGAAAAACTGTTTTTT.

The genes are TRBV18 and TRBJ2-1; TRBD2 matches at 14 bases. V dropped 2 bases and J dropped 10; count of bases not matched to a gene: 10. Germline assignment: CDR1 KGHSH and CDR2 LQKENI. CDR3 size: 17 residues. The DNA for the CDR3 is TGTGCCAGCTCACCAAACCTAGGACTAGCGGGAGGCGGGGAGCAGTTCTTC. Translated: CASSPNLGLAGGGEQFF.

V is TRBV7-6 and J is TRBJ2-1; 9 nucleotides align to TRBD1. Losses at the gene ends were 5 bases for V and 4 bases for J; bases not matched to a gene: 12. Germline V gene lookup returns CDR1 SGHVS and CDR2 FNYEAQ. The CDR3 runs 17 residues. CDR3 in amino acids: CASSHIQGARGYNEQFF. The CDR3 bases are TGTGCCAGCAGCCACATACAGGGGGCTCGGGGATACAATGAGCAGTTCTTC. Full variable domain (rest looked up from reference TRBV7-6 and TRBJ2-1): GAGVSQSPRYKVTKRGQDVALRCDPISGHVSLYWYRQALGQGPEFLTYFNYEAQQDKSGLPNDRFSAERPEGSISTLTIQRTEQRDSAMYRCASSHIQGARGYNEQFFGPGTRLTVL.

This chain links TRBV28 with TRBJ2-1; a weak D match, TRBD1 (6 bases). CDR1 MDHEN and CDR2 SYDVKM come from the germline V gene. CDR3 size: 13 residues. Trimming left V 2 bases short and J 10 bases short, with 12 bases between. The CDR3 DNA sequence: TGTGCCAGCAGTTTAGGGGGCGCATGGGAGCAGTTCTTC. It translates to CASSLGGAWEQFF.

The J gene is TRBJ1-1, the V gene TRBV29-1; no reliable D call. V lost 7 bases and J 0 bases, leaving 12 bases between the germline ends. The CDR3 contains 13 residues. Per germline, CDR1 SQVTM and CDR2 ANQGSEA. CDR3 protein: CSALQNMNTEAFF. CDR3 sequence (DNA): TGCAGCGCTTTACAGAACATGAACACTGAAGCTTTCTTT.

This clone showed up just once. The genes are TRBV7-3 and TRBJ1-1; D is perhaps TRBD1 (5 bases). There are 13 residues in the CDR3. Trimming left V 5 bases short and J 1 base short, with 8 bases between. Germline V lookup: CDR1 SGHTA, CDR2 FQGTGA. The chain's CDR3 is CASSLQGNTEAFF. The CDR3 DNA reads TGTGCCAGCAGCCTCCAGGGGAACACTGAAGCTTTCTTT.

The V and J genes are TRBV7-2 and TRBJ2-1; D not resolved. The V gene's germline CDR1 is SGHTA and CDR2 FQGNSA. The CDR3 covers 11 residues. The V and J ends lost 7 bases and 5 bases respectively, with 6 bases between them. The CDR3 loop is CASTFNNEQFF. The CDR3, as DNA: TGTGCCAGCACCTTCAACAATGAGCAGTTCTTC. The complete variable domain, with remaining parts taken from reference TRBV7-2 and TRBJ2-1, reads GAGVSQSPSNKVTEKGKDVELRCDPISGHTALYWYRQSLGQGLEFLIYFQGNSAPDKSGLPSDRFSAERTGGSVSTLTIQRTQQEDSAVYLCASTFNNEQFFGPGTRLTVL.

The chain is built from TRBV18 and TRBJ1-1, with a weak D call TRBD1 (6 bases). V was pared by 0 bases and J by 0 bases, with 11 bases between. The CDR3 covers 16 residues. CDR1 KGHSH and CDR2 LQKENI come from the germline V gene. Here the CDR3 reads CASSPPQGTLNTEAFF. Here the CDR3 DNA reads TGTGCCAGCTCACCACCACAGGGCACCCTGAACACTGAAGCTTTCTTT.

CDR3: CASSGYEDNEQFF. The CDR3 bases are TGTGCCAGCTCGGGGTACGAGGACAATGAGCAGTTCTTC. This chain connects TRBV6-6 to TRBJ2-1; possible D gene TRBD2, 5 bases. Trimming stripped 8 bases from V and 5 bases from J, with 13 bases between. Germline-derived CDR1 and CDR2 are MNHNY and SVGAGI (reference sequence). The CDR3 loop spans 13 amino acids.

The J gene is TRBJ2-5, the V gene TRBV11-3; D might be TRBD1 (5 bases). Trimming shortened V by 5 bases and J by 5 bases, and 12 bases separated the two germline ends. This CDR3 spans 13 amino acids. Germline V gene lookup returns CDR1 SGHNT and CDR2 YENEEA. The CDR3 spells CASSIDSGETQYF. The CDR3 bases are TGTGCCAGCAGCATCGACTCAGGGGAGACCCAGTACTTC.

As DNA, the CDR3 is TGTGCCAGCAGGTGGGGAACGGGACAGGGGGACACTGAAGCTTTCTTT. Residues: CASRWGTGQGDTEAFF. The V and J genes are TRBV11-2 and TRBJ1-1; the match to TRBD1 covers 11 bases. The CDR3 is 16 residues long. Germline V gene lookup returns CDR1 SGHAT and CDR2 FQNNGV. J lost 3 bases, V lost 6 bases, and 9 bases had no gene match.